This T cell receptor beta chain is drawn from a study of cytomegalovirus exposure and HLA in healthy donors. Whole-study findings and limits: An analysis that came later showed most CMV-associated TCR beta chains appearing HLA-restricted. The number of N-insertions in an Asian-associated ancestry cluster was reportedly below the roughly 700-donor mean in a later analysis. Earlier analysis found most TCR beta V segments productive about 87% or about 30% of the time.

This clone came up a few times. The antigen is undetermined. The CDR3 covers 15 residues. Deletions cut 2 bases from V and 1 base from J, with 9 bases between. CDR1 is SGHDT, CDR2 YYEEEE, per germline. PCR employed 60 Vbeta and 13 Jbeta primers. The table came from immunoSEQ multiplex PCR; TCRdb's copy has only in-frame clones and leaves some out. The table records roughly 180,000 clones, approximately 81% of them present only once. The V gene is TRBV5-6, the J gene TRBJ1-4, with no clear D. The clonotype comes from a boy younger than 10 in good health and CMV-seronegative. Sequenced: PBMCs. The CDR3 coding sequence is TGTGCCAGCAGCTTCGGCGACAAAACTAATGAAAAACTGTTTTTT. Translation gives CASSFGDKTNEKLFF.